This TCR beta chain was sequenced for a study of blood T cell repertoires in COVID-19 (TCRdb year 2020). Broadly, across the study: The collaborator samples originated in the United States, Italy and Spain and spanned the acute and convalescent phases of COVID-19. HLA class I and class II types, where available, came from metadata supplied by the sample provider rather than from assay-based typing. Deeply sampled blood TCRbeta repertoires from subjects exposed to, actively infected with, or recovered from COVID-19 were included in the dataset. The repertoires were released in a freely available public database intended as a resource for research on the immune response to SARS-CoV-2. The sample metadata nearly always contained a de-identified subject ID, COVID-19 status, age in years and sex. Samples were obtained from the ongoing ImmuneRACE study (first 160 participants) and from 950 to 1,500 subjects provided by 6 global collaborators. The material from the prospective study consisted of cDNA or gDNA derived from T cells, B-cell-depleted T cells, or PBMCs.

Participants in the prospective study were enrolled through a virtual design, were aged roughly 18 to 90 years, and lived in fewer than 30 United States geographic areas. In the prospective study, cohorts were assigned on the basis of participant-reported clinical history obtained from a screening survey and a study questionnaire. Recovered participants in ImmuneRACE Cohort 3 were defined as having two consecutive negative NP/OP PCR tests, clearance from a healthcare professional, or resolution of symptoms. In the prospective study, mobile phlebotomists collected whole blood, serum and a nasopharyngeal or oropharyngeal swab from each participant. Prospective study participants could optionally give additional blood draws and questionnaires over an approximately 2-month period. Before DNA extraction, prospective study blood samples were shipped either frozen or at room temperature. On the study overall, not on this receptor specifically: The amount of clinical and demographic metadata varied by source and participant and was provided uncurated.

The immunoSEQ Assay, a bias-controlled multiplex PCR, was used to amplify TCRbeta CDR3 regions from genomic DNA. Concerning the study's data processing: The number of nucleated cells in each sample was estimated from the amplification of reference gene primers within the assay. Sequence reads were collapsed and filtered to measure the absolute abundance of every unique TCRbeta CDR3 rearrangement. For each sample, productive Simpson clonality was calculated as the square root of Simpson's diversity index over productive rearrangements. Here the immuneACCESS table is served through TCRdb, limited to in-frame sequences with V and J called. Missing clones are a known gap in these copies; in checked studies unresolved V genes cover under half, and the rest lacks a known reason. V and J calls plus clone size are reproduced from that table; the DNA served to infer D and trimming. This sample comprises around 250,000 clones, 86% of them detected only once. The top ten hold about a sixth of the sample.

Looking up the germline V gene (reference sequence) yields CDR1 LGHDT and CDR2 YNNKEL. Clipping removes 0 bases from V and 2 bases from J, with 8 as the unmatched junction base count. Including cysteine and phenylalanine, the CDR3 has 17 amino acids. CDR3 DNA is the only sequence kept; it has 51 bases, read in frame from the first base. For this clone: Its antigen specificity is not known. Within one base of it there is no much larger clone, and no base qualities were kept.

The source of this sequence is a man in his late teens or twenties who had recovered from COVID-19. The chain uses TRBV3-1 (or the pseudogene TRBV3-2) and TRBJ2-3, with 7 central nucleotides matching TRBD2. The sequenced sample was PBMCs or T cells enriched from blood (not recorded which). The DNA reads as follows: TGTGCCAGCAGCCAAGATCTGGGGAGCGGGGACACAGATACGCAGTATTTT. Its protein reads: CASSQDLGSGDTDTQYF.